Presented here are 28 T cell receptor beta chains from one specimen sequenced in a study of T cells in women clearing cervical HPV infection. The table came from immunoSEQ multiplex PCR; TCRdb's copy has only in-frame clones and leaves some out. The sample totals roughly 20,000 clones. The sample consisted of blood buffy coat. The receptors come from a woman aged 18-70 years with a cervical HPV16 infection that either progressed to CIN3+ or cleared (not recorded which).

To note about this clone: The CDR3 end falls 3 residues outside the read, so it is completed with the germline J gene. This rearrangement joins TRBV7-3 to TRBJ1-2, with 10 bases identical to TRBD1. Germline V gene data show CDR1 as SGHTA and CDR2 as FQGTGA. This CDR3 comprises 14 residues. This CDR3 reads CASAAGQGLEGYTF. The sequenced part of the CDR3 DNA is TGTGCCAGCGCGGCGGGACAGGGGCTAGAAGGC. Supplemented by reference TRBV7-3 and TRBJ1-2, the full variable domain reads GAGVSQTPSNKVTEKGKYVELRCDPISGHTALYWYRQSLGQGPEFLIYFQGTGAADDSGLPNDRFFAVRPEGSVSTLKIQRTERGDSAVYLCASAAGQGLEGYTFGSGTRLTVV.

Note on this clone: The read ends 3 residues early relative to the CDR3; the germline J gene fills the gap. The V gene is TRBV6-2 or TRBV6-3, the J gene TRBJ1-5; perhaps TRBD1 as D (6 bases). The germline V gene encodes CDR1 MNHEY and CDR2 SVGEGT. Trimming removed 2 bases at V and 7 bases at J, with 12 bases between. This CDR3 has 14 amino acids. Partial CDR3 DNA: TGTGCCAGCAGTTACGCGCCCGGACAGCAGCCC. This sequence encodes CASSYAPGQQP. The whole CDR3 is CASSYAPGQQPQHF.

With respect to this clone: Read coverage stops 3 residues before the CDR3 terminus; the germline J gene supplies the remainder. The V call is TRBV6-2 or TRBV6-3, the J call TRBJ1-4, with D perhaps matching TRBD1 (6 bases). Trimming cost V 0 bases and J 5 bases, with 13 bases left between them. The CDR3 runs to 16 residues. CDR1 MNHEY and CDR2 SVGEGT come from the germline V gene. CDR3 DNA, as far as it was read: TGTGCCAGCAGTTACTCCCTGGACAGCTTGAATGAAAAA. Protein: CASSYSLDSLNEK. The whole CDR3 protein is CASSYSLDSLNEKLFF.

To note about this clone: From the germline J gene comes the end of the CDR3, since the read stops 3 residues before it. The rearrangement links TRBV6-2 or TRBV6-3 to TRBJ2-4; no clear D gene. V was pared by 5 bases and J by 3 bases, with 5 bases between. This CDR3 comprises 12 residues. Germline CDR1 MNHEY, CDR2 SVGEGT. CDR3 bases read: TGTGCCAGCAGTAGACTCAAAAACATT. Translation gives CASSRLKNI. The complete CDR3 protein is CASSRLKNIQYF.

Details on this clone: Read data end 3 residues before the CDR3 end; the end is taken from the germline J gene. J is TRBJ2-5 and V is TRBV5-1, with D possibly matching TRBD1 (7 bases). CDR1 and CDR2 from the germline V gene are SGHRS and YFSETQ. The CDR3 covers 15 residues. V lost 0 bases, J lost 4 bases, and 13 bases lay in between. The CDR3 spells CASSLEGRGVETQYF. CDR3 bases read: TGCGCCAGCAGCTTGGAGGGCAGGGGGGTAGAGACC.

About this clone: The read gets to within 3 residues of the CDR3 end, and the germline J gene fills in the rest. The V and J genes are TRBV20-1 and TRBJ2-5; D might be TRBD2 (6 bases). V was trimmed by 2 bases and J by 2 bases, leaving 15 bases between them. The CDR3 runs to 15 residues. The germline V gene has CDR1 DFQATT and CDR2 SNEGSKA (reference sequence). CDR3 DNA (partial): TGCAGTGCTAGAAAAGTCGGACTAAAGCAAGAGACC. This encodes CSARKVGLKQET. The entire CDR3 protein is CSARKVGLKQETQYF.

Comments on this clone: Mismatch with germline at one junction end may stem from a read error. Read data end 3 residues before the CDR3 end; the end is taken from the germline J gene. This chain joins TRBV6-2 or TRBV6-3 and TRBJ2-3, with D uncertain. The CDR3 spans 12 residues. CDR1 MNHEY and CDR2 SVGEGT come from the germline V gene. The CDR3 loop reads CASSDSRYTQYF. The CDR3 bases that were read are TGTGCCAGCAGTGACTCCCGTTATACG.

With regard to this clone: The CDR3 goes on 3 residues after the read ends, and that part is filled in from the germline J gene. The V call is TRBV7-8, the J call TRBJ1-4, with TRBD1 as a possible D gene (5 bases). Per germline, CDR1 SGHVS and CDR2 FQNEAQ. CDR3 length: 17 amino acids. V lost 5 bases and J 2 bases, leaving 18 bases between the germline ends. The CDR3 is CASSPQTATGTNEKLFF. CDR3 bases read: TGTGCCAGCAGCCCTCAGACAGCTACCGGGACTAATGAAAAA. Looking up the rest from reference TRBV7-8 and TRBJ1-4 gives the full variable domain: GAGVSQSPRYKVAKRGQDVALRCDPISGHVSLFWYQQALGQGPEFLTYFQNEAQLDKSGLPSDRFFAERPEGSVSTLKIQRTQQEDSAVYLCASSPQTATGTNEKLFFGSGTQLSVL.

For this clone: The CDR3 end lies 3 residues beyond the end of the read and is filled in from the germline J gene. The chain combines TRBV20-1 with TRBJ2-1, with 7 nucleotides matching TRBD1. In germline, CDR1 is DFQATT, CDR2 SNEGSKA (reference sequence). The CDR3 has 13 amino acids. V trimming: 5 bases; J trimming: 3 bases; junction bases outside the gene matches: 4. This chain's CDR3 is CSAYGTVYNEQFF. Partial CDR3 DNA: TGCAGTGCTTACGGGACAGTCTACAATGAG.

As to this clone: With the read ending 3 residues before the CDR3 end, the germline J gene is used to fill in that end. The chain employs TRBV18 and TRBJ1-1; the D is unclear. The CDR3 loop spans 16 amino acids. Trimming took off 3 bases at V and 0 bases at J, with 14 bases between the two ends. Germline V CDR1 and CDR2: KGHSH, LQKENI. CDR3 DNA (partial): TGTGCCAGCTCACCCTACGTAGGCGACATGAACACTGAA. Translating gives CASSPYVGDMNTE. The CDR3 in its entirety is CASSPYVGDMNTEAFF.

Details on this clone: The read stops 3 residues short of the end of the CDR3; the missing end is completed from the germline J gene. This chain links TRBV30 with TRBJ1-1; no reliable D call. Germline V gives CDR1 GTSNPN, CDR2 SVGIG (reference sequence). This CDR3 comprises 13 residues. Between the trimmed V and J ends, which lost 0 bases and 4 bases, there was a span of 9 bases. The DNA read from the CDR3 is TGTGCCTGGAGTGTACAGAGGGCCACTGAA. Its translation: CAWSVQRATE. The CDR3, in full, reads CAWSVQRATEAFF.

This clone shows up as medium-sized by frequency. Sequencing ends 3 residues short of the CDR3 end; the germline J gene provides the rest. The chain is built from TRBV10-3 and TRBJ2-1; unclear D gene. Germline V gene data show CDR1 as ENHRY and CDR2 as SYGVKD. The CDR3 has 14 residues. Trimming took off 6 bases at V and 0 bases at J, with 9 bases between the two ends. CDR3 bases read: TGTGCCATCAGGGCACCCAGCTCCTACAATGAG. It yields the protein CAIRAPSSYNE. Given in full, the CDR3 is CAIRAPSSYNEQFF.

Notes on this clone: The read is 3 residues too short to cover the CDR3 end, so that end is filled in from the germline J gene. The rearrangement links TRBV20-1 to TRBJ2-3, with 9 positions matching TRBD2. J lost 2 bases, V lost 6 bases, and 9 bases had no gene match. The CDR3 consists of 15 residues. Germline CDR1 reads DFQATT; CDR2 reads SNEGSKA (reference sequence). The sequenced CDR3 bases are TGCAGTGCCCCCGTGATAGCGGGAGACACAGATACG. Protein product: CSAPVIAGDTDT. The full CDR3 sequence reads CSAPVIAGDTDTQYF.

Of note for this clone: The observed sequence ends 3 residues before the CDR3 terminus, with the missing tail filled in from the germline J gene. The chain carries TRBV7-6 and TRBJ2-7, with 10 bases lining up with TRBD2. The length of the CDR3 is 15 residues. The germline gives CDR1 SGHVS, CDR2 FNYEAQ. After removal of 5 bases from V and 3 bases from J, the junction contained 7 bases not matched to a gene. The CDR3 here is CASSPASGGGYEQYF. The DNA read from the CDR3 is TGTGCCAGCAGCCCTGCTAGCGGGGGAGGCTACGAG.

Note on this clone: With the read ending 3 residues before the CDR3 end, the germline J gene is used to fill in that end. V is TRBV7-8 and J is TRBJ1-6; D is possibly TRBD1 (5 bases). The CDR3 contains 14 residues. Per the germline V gene, CDR1 is SGHVS and CDR2 is FQNEAQ. Incomplete CDR3 DNA: TGTGCCAGCAGCCCTAGGATGACAGCTTCTCCC. Translating gives CASSPRMTASP. The full CDR3 protein is CASSPRMTASPLHF.

Of note for this clone: The read finishes 3 residues shy of the CDR3 end, and the germline J gene is used to complete it. V and J are TRBV5-1 and TRBJ2-7, with 9 bases that match TRBD1. From germline, CDR1 is SGHRS and CDR2 YFSETQ. The length of the CDR3 is 14 residues. Trimming cost V 3 bases and J 3 bases; bases outside gene matches: 4. The CDR3 is CASSWTGDGYEQYF. The covered CDR3 bases are TGCGCCAGCAGCTGGACAGGGGACGGCTACGAG.

About this clone itself: With the read ending 3 residues before the CDR3 end, the germline J gene is used to fill in that end. The V and J genes are TRBV10-3 and TRBJ2-5, with 9 bases aligning to TRBD2. In germline, CDR1 is ENHRY, CDR2 SYGVKD. CDR3 size: 15 residues. The V segment lost 4 bases and the J segment 7 bases; nucleotides outside the gene matches: 10. The CDR3 protein is CAISAAGGPPGTQYF. CDR3 DNA, as far as it was read: TGTGCCATCAGTGCCGCGGGGGGGCCACCCGGGACC.

A word on this clone: The read ends 3 residues shy of where the CDR3 ends; the end is completed using the germline J gene. The chain combines TRBV5-4 with TRBJ2-1; D uncertain. Germline V gene sequence: CDR1 SGHNT, CDR2 YYREEE (reference sequence). Trimming left V 4 bases short and J 4 bases short, with 9 bases between. The CDR3 is 13 amino acids. The part of the CDR3 DNA that was read is TGTGCCAGCAGCAGGGTTGGGTACAATGAG. The encoded protein is CASSRVGYNE. The whole CDR3 region reads CASSRVGYNEQFF.

On this clone itself: Read data end 3 residues before the CDR3 end; the end is taken from the germline J gene. This chain uses TRBV6-2 or TRBV6-3 with TRBJ2-3, with 10 bases that match TRBD2. The trim removed 5 bases at V and 2 bases at J, leaving 10 bases unmatched. This CDR3 contains 17 residues. Germline V lookup: CDR1 MNHEY, CDR2 SVGEGT. The CDR3 bases that were read are TGTGCCAGCAGTAACCCAAGCGGGGGGGGTTTCACAGATACG. It is translated as CASSNPSGGGFTDT. The full-length CDR3 reads as CASSNPSGGGFTDTQYF.

As regards this clone: The CDR3 end is not reached by the read, which stops 3 residues before it; the germline J gene fills it in. The V call is TRBV20-1, the J call TRBJ2-3, with TRBD2 identical over 7 bases. This CDR3 contains 13 residues. Trimming cost V 6 bases and J 2 bases; bases outside gene matches: 5. Germline V CDR1 and CDR2: DFQATT, SNEGSKA (reference sequence). The sequenced CDR3 bases are TGCAGTGCGGGGAGGGGAACCACAGATACG. Its translation is CSAGRGTTDT. The complete CDR3 protein is CSAGRGTTDTQYF.

In regard to this clone: Read data end 3 residues before the CDR3 end; the end is taken from the germline J gene. V usage is TRBV5-1 and J usage is TRBJ2-3; 11 bases map to TRBD2. The trim removed 4 bases at V and 5 bases at J, leaving 6 bases unmatched. There are 15 residues in the CDR3. Germline CDR1 and CDR2: SGHRS and YFSETQ. CDR3 bases read: TGCGCCAGCAGCCTAGCCGGGACTAGCGGAGATACG. Residues: CASSLAGTSGDT. The CDR3 as a whole reads CASSLAGTSGDTQYF. Together with reference TRBV5-1 and TRBJ2-3, the CDR3 gives the full variable domain: KAGVTQTPRYLIKTRGQQVTLSCSPISGHRSVSWYQQTPGQGLQFLFEYFSETQRNKGNFPGRFSGRQFSNSRSEMNVSTLELGDSALYLCASSLAGTSGDTQYFGPGTRLTVL.

As regards this clone: From the germline J gene comes the end of the CDR3, since the read stops 3 residues before it. This sequence joins TRBV20-1 and TRBJ2-7; maybe TRBD1 (7 bases). The CDR3 is made up of 15 amino acids. V lost 0 bases to trimming and J lost 5 bases, with 17 bases between them. Germline CDR1 and CDR2: DFQATT and SNEGSKA (reference sequence). The CDR3 spells CSARDRGQGGDEQYF. CDR3 DNA, as far as it was read: TGCAGTGCTAGAGATAGGGGCCAGGGGGGCGACGAG.

Notes on this clone: Read sequence stops 3 residues before the CDR3 end, and the germline J gene provides the missing end. This rearrangement joins TRBV29-1 to TRBJ1-1, with TRBD1 as a possible D gene (6 bases). In germline, CDR1 is SQVTM, CDR2 ANQGSEA. V lost 6 bases and J 4 bases, leaving 15 bases between the germline ends. The CDR3 has 13 amino acids. CDR3 protein: CSVPGGGGTEAFF. The CDR3 DNA, read in part, is TGCAGCGTACCGGGGGGGGGCGGCACTGAA.

Regarding this clone: The CDR3 end falls 3 residues outside the read, so it is completed with the germline J gene. This chain joins TRBV5-1 and TRBJ2-1, with 8 bases matching TRBD2. Germline values: CDR1 SGHRS, CDR2 YFSETQ. The CDR3 consists of 14 residues. Trimming at V came to 0 bases and at J to 5 bases, leaving 1 base not matched to a gene. The CDR3 is CASSLERGHNEQFF. The covered CDR3 bases are TGCGCCAGCAGCTTGGAGCGGGGGCACAATGAG.

CDR3 region: CSARGPGGSFNTEAFF. Partial CDR3 DNA: TGCAGTGCTAGAGGCCCAGGGGGCAGCTTTAACACTGAA. V gene TRBV20-1 combines with J gene TRBJ1-1; 8 bases fit TRBD1. The read is 3 residues too short to cover the CDR3 end, so that end is filled in from the germline J gene. The CDR3 contains 16 residues. V was pared by 1 base and J by 2 bases, with 9 bases of the junction left unmatched. The V gene's germline CDR1 is DFQATT and CDR2 SNEGSKA (reference sequence).

About this clone: The read ends 3 residues early relative to the CDR3; the germline J gene fills the gap. The chain is built from TRBV2 and TRBJ1-3; D remains ambiguous. Germline CDR1 reads SNHLY; CDR2 reads FYNNEI. The CDR3 totals 15 residues. V lost 4 bases and J 0 bases, leaving 10 bases between the germline ends. CDR3 bases read: TGTGCCAGCAGTGCGACTCACGGCTCTGGAAACACC. Amino acid sequence: CASSATHGSGNT. The entire CDR3 protein reads CASSATHGSGNTIYF.

A remark on this clone: Sequencing ends 3 residues short of the CDR3 end; the germline J gene provides the rest. The J gene is TRBJ2-5, the V gene TRBV12-3 or TRBV12-4, with TRBD1 identical over 7 bases. This CDR3 has 15 residues. The junction had 12 bases not matched to a gene; V was cut back by 6 bases and J by 5 bases. The CDR3 DNA, read in part, is TGTGCCAGCAGCCCTTCTGAACAGGGGTGGGAGACC. Translated, it gives CASSPSEQGWET. In full, the CDR3 is CASSPSEQGWETQYF.

As to this clone: The read terminates 3 residues ahead of where the CDR3 ends, so the germline J gene completes it. The gene calls are TRBV11-2 and TRBJ1-4; D uncertain. The CDR3 consists of 13 residues. V was shortened by 0 bases and J by 5 bases, with 4 bases between the two germline ends. The germline CDR1 and CDR2 sequences are SGHAT and FQNNGV. The DNA read from the CDR3 is TGTGCCAGCAGCTTAGACCCAAATGAAAAA. Translation gives CASSLDPNEK. The whole CDR3 region reads CASSLDPNEKLFF.